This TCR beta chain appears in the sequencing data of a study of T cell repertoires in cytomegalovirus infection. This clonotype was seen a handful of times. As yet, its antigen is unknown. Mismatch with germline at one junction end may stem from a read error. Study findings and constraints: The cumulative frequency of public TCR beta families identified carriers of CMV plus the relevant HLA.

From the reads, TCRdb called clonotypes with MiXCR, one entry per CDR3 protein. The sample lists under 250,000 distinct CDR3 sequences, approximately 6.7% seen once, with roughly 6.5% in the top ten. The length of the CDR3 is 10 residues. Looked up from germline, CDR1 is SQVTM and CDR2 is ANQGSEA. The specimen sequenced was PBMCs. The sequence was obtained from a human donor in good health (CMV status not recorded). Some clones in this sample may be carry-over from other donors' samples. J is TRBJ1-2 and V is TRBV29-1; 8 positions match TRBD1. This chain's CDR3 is CSVDDRDRSF. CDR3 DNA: TGCAGCGTTGATGACCGGGACAGGTCCTTC.